This is a list of T cell receptor beta chains from one sample in a study of blood T cells in healthy people across ages. TCRdb fed the 5' RACE reads into MiXCR, producing one record per CDR3 protein. The sample records 500,000 to 700,000 distinct CDR3 sequences, about 30% being singletons. Sequencing input: blood. The source is a woman of 80 years or more in good health. The CDR3 runs from the conserved cysteine through the conserved F or W. The order of the fields is V gene, clone size, D gene, J gene, CDR3 protein, CDR3 DNA. D genes are given only for firm matches. A clone size is listed for some rows: how often the clone was seen (once, few, many), or a class if it is expanded.

v_gene: TRBV2; abundance: -; d_gene: -; j_gene: TRBJ1-4; CDR3aa: CASSETNQATNEKLFF; CDR3nt: TGTGCCAGCAGTGAAACGAACCAGGCAACTAATGAAAAACTGTTTTTT
v_gene: TRBV3-1; abundance: -; d_gene: TRBD1; j_gene: TRBJ1-1; CDR3aa: CASSQYLTGPYEAFF; CDR3nt: TGTGCCAGCAGCCAATATTTGACAGGGCCGTACGAAGCTTTCTTT
v_gene: TRBV27; abundance: many; d_gene: -; j_gene: TRBJ2-1; CDR3aa: CASSRSWSSYNEQFF; CDR3nt: TGTGCCAGCAGTCGTAGCTGGAGCTCCTACAATGAGCAGTTCTTC
v_gene: TRBV18; abundance: many; d_gene: TRBD1; j_gene: TRBJ2-6; CDR3aa: CASSPVDRVTGANVLTF; CDR3nt: TGTGCCAGCTCACCAGTTGACAGGGTAACTGGGGCCAACGTCCTGACTTTC
v_gene: TRBV20-1; abundance: many; d_gene: TRBD2; j_gene: TRBJ2-3; CDR3aa: CSARDAAAGGRGDTQYF; CDR3nt: TGCAGTGCTAGAGATGCTGCGGCGGGGGGGCGGGGAGATACGCAGTATTTT
v_gene: TRBV20-1; abundance: many; d_gene: TRBD1; j_gene: TRBJ2-7; CDR3aa: CSASTGRGRYEQYF; CDR3nt: TGCAGTGCTAGTACAGGCAGGGGGCGATACGAGCAGTACTTC
v_gene: TRBV7-9; abundance: few; d_gene: -; j_gene: TRBJ1-6; CDR3aa: CASSLDVWDSPLHF; CDR3nt: TGTGCCAGCAGCTTAGATGTATGGGATTCACCCCTCCACTTT
v_gene: TRBV15; abundance: -; d_gene: -; j_gene: TRBJ2-3; CDR3aa: CATSRDPGTQTGDTQYF; CDR3nt: TGTGCCACCAGCAGAGATCCCGGGACCCAAACGGGAGATACGCAGTATTTT
v_gene: TRBV6-6; abundance: few; d_gene: -; j_gene: TRBJ1-1; CDR3aa: CASSSLQNTEAFF; CDR3nt: TGTGCCAGCAGTTCACTTCAGAACACTGAAGCTTTCTTT
v_gene: TRBV7-9; abundance: many; d_gene: -; j_gene: TRBJ1-4; CDR3aa: CASSPLQGDSRGKLFF; CDR3nt: TGTGCCAGCAGCCCCCTACAGGGCGACTCCAGGGGAAAACTGTTTTTT
v_gene: TRBV27; abundance: many; d_gene: -; j_gene: TRBJ2-7; CDR3aa: CASTSGLLHEQYF; CDR3nt: TGTGCCAGCACGAGCGGGCTCTTGCACGAGCAGTACTTC
v_gene: TRBV7-2; abundance: many; d_gene: -; j_gene: TRBJ1-2; CDR3aa: CASSLARGPIYGYTF; CDR3nt: TGTGCCAGCAGCTTAGCGCGGGGTCCGATCTATGGCTACACCTTC
v_gene: TRBV20-1; abundance: -; d_gene: -; j_gene: TRBJ2-5; CDR3aa: CSARDPRGRTETQYF; CDR3nt: TGCAGTGCTAGAGATCCCCGGGGGAGGACGGAGACCCAGTACTTC
v_gene: TRBV7-2; abundance: many; d_gene: -; j_gene: TRBJ2-7; CDR3aa: CASSWRASTHSYEQYF; CDR3nt: TGTGCCAGCAGCTGGCGAGCCAGCACGCACTCCTACGAGCAGTACTTC
v_gene: TRBV5-1; abundance: -; d_gene: -; j_gene: TRBJ2-6; CDR3aa: CASSPISGANVLTF; CDR3nt: TGCGCCAGCAGCCCGATCTCTGGGGCCAACGTCCTGACTTTC
v_gene: TRBV28; abundance: many; d_gene: -; j_gene: TRBJ2-5; CDR3aa: CASGPGGPLKTQYF; CDR3nt: TGTGCCAGCGGTCCGGGCGGGCCCTTAAAGACCCAGTACTTC
v_gene: TRBV28; abundance: -; d_gene: TRBD2; j_gene: TRBJ2-7; CDR3aa: CASRLAGDGREQYF; CDR3nt: TGTGCCAGCAGGCTAGCGGGAGACGGTCGCGAGCAGTACTTC
v_gene: TRBV7-6; abundance: many; d_gene: -; j_gene: TRBJ2-7; CDR3aa: CASSLGASSYEQYF; CDR3nt: TGTGCCAGCAGTCTCGGGGCTAGCTCCTACGAGCAGTACTTC
v_gene: TRBV6-5; abundance: many; d_gene: -; j_gene: TRBJ2-7; CDR3aa: CASSPGHSYEQYF; CDR3nt: TGTGCCAGCAGCCCCGGGCACTCCTACGAGCAGTACTTC
v_gene: TRBV9; abundance: -; d_gene: -; j_gene: TRBJ1-1; CDR3aa: CASSVGSGAEAFF; CDR3nt: TGTGCCAGCAGCGTAGGGTCGGGCGCTGAAGCTTTCTTT
v_gene: TRBV28; abundance: few; d_gene: TRBD1; j_gene: TRBJ1-5; CDR3aa: CASNSVRQGANQPQHF; CDR3nt: TGTGCCAGCAATTCCGTGAGACAGGGGGCGAATCAGCCCCAGCATTTT
v_gene: TRBV5-4; abundance: -; d_gene: -; j_gene: TRBJ2-7; CDR3aa: CASSLSSGVTYEQYF; CDR3nt: TGTGCCAGCAGCTTGAGTTCCGGGGTGACTTACGAGCAGTACTTC
v_gene: TRBV2; abundance: -; d_gene: -; j_gene: TRBJ1-1; CDR3aa: CASSDWGYTEAFF; CDR3nt: TGTGCCAGCAGTGATTGGGGGTACACTGAAGCTTTCTTT
v_gene: TRBV5-1; abundance: -; d_gene: TRBD1; j_gene: TRBJ1-6; CDR3aa: CASSKDRGLSPLHF; CDR3nt: TGCGCCAGCAGCAAAGACAGGGGGCTTTCACCCCTCCACTTT
v_gene: TRBV21-1; abundance: once; d_gene: -; j_gene: TRBJ2-4; CDR3aa: CASSFPTSGGFLAKNIQYF; CDR3nt: TGTGCCAGCAGCTTCCCGACTAGCGGGGGTTTCCTAGCCAAAAACATTCAGTACTTC
v_gene: TRBV4-1; abundance: -; d_gene: TRBD1; j_gene: TRBJ1-4; CDR3aa: CASSQTGTGHEKLFF; CDR3nt: TGCGCCAGCAGCCAAACCGGGACAGGACATGAAAAACTGTTTTTT
v_gene: TRBV20-1; abundance: -; d_gene: -; j_gene: TRBJ1-2; CDR3aa: CSAVKIGAGEGYGYTF; CDR3nt: TGCAGTGCTGTCAAAATCGGGGCAGGGGAAGGCTATGGCTACACCTTC
v_gene: TRBV5-4; abundance: many; d_gene: -; j_gene: TRBJ2-7; CDR3aa: CASSSSGVHEQYF; CDR3nt: TGTGCCAGCAGCTCCTCAGGGGTCCACGAGCAGTACTTC
v_gene: TRBV7-9; abundance: -; d_gene: -; j_gene: TRBJ2-2; CDR3aa: CASSFGLGQEGTGELFF; CDR3nt: TGTGCCAGCAGCTTTGGCCTTGGACAGGAGGGCACCGGGGAGCTGTTTTTT
v_gene: TRBV12-3/TRBV12-4; abundance: many; d_gene: -; j_gene: TRBJ2-7; CDR3aa: CASSSHRVSYEQYF; CDR3nt: TGTGCCAGCAGTTCCCACAGGGTCTCCTACGAGCAGTACTTC
v_gene: TRBV30; abundance: few; d_gene: -; j_gene: TRBJ2-6; CDR3aa: CARLSGANVLTF; CDR3nt: TGTGCCCGGCTTTCTGGGGCCAACGTCCTGACTTTC
v_gene: TRBV28; abundance: -; d_gene: TRBD1; j_gene: TRBJ1-5; CDR3aa: CASSWRGRRGQPQHF; CDR3nt: TGTGCCAGCAGTTGGAGGGGGCGCCGGGGTCAGCCCCAGCATTTT
v_gene: TRBV7-2; abundance: -; d_gene: -; j_gene: TRBJ2-5; CDR3aa: CASSLNGWQIQETQYF; CDR3nt: TGTGCCAGCAGCTTAAATGGCTGGCAGATCCAAGAGACCCAGTACTTC
v_gene: TRBV3-1; abundance: few; d_gene: -; j_gene: TRBJ2-3; CDR3aa: CASSPRTATDTQYF; CDR3nt: TGTGCCAGCAGCCCCCGGACAGCCACAGATACGCAGTATTTT
v_gene: TRBV3-1; abundance: many; d_gene: -; j_gene: TRBJ2-7; CDR3aa: CASSQEGVSSYEQYF; CDR3nt: TGTGCCAGCAGCCAAGAGGGGGTTTCCTCCTACGAGCAGTACTTC
v_gene: TRBV2; abundance: few; d_gene: -; j_gene: TRBJ2-2; CDR3aa: CASSDIGFGPSRDTSQRNTGELFF; CDR3nt: TGTGCCAGCAGTGACATTGGGTTTGGCCCCTCCCGGGACACTTCCCAACGGAACACCGGGGAGCTGTTTTTT
v_gene: TRBV28; abundance: few; d_gene: TRBD1; j_gene: TRBJ1-4; CDR3aa: CASRVGQVNEKLFF; CDR3nt: TGTGCCAGCAGGGTTGGACAGGTGAATGAAAAACTGTTTTTT
v_gene: TRBV10-3; abundance: many; d_gene: -; j_gene: TRBJ1-2; CDR3aa: CAATPRENEGYTF; CDR3nt: TGTGCCGCCACGCCTCGGGAGAACGAAGGCTACACCTTC
v_gene: TRBV5-6; abundance: many; d_gene: TRBD1; j_gene: TRBJ2-7; CDR3aa: CASSYTGGIGSYEQYF; CDR3nt: TGTGCCAGCAGCTACACAGGGGGCATAGGATCCTACGAGCAGTACTTC
v_gene: TRBV6-1; abundance: -; d_gene: -; j_gene: TRBJ2-7; CDR3aa: CAGSEAQGGERYF; CDR3nt: TGTGCCGGCAGTGAAGCGCAGGGTGGCGAGCGGTACTTC
v_gene: TRBV20-1; abundance: -; d_gene: TRBD2; j_gene: TRBJ2-7; CDR3aa: CSARATSGSADEQYF; CDR3nt: TGCAGTGCTAGAGCGACTAGCGGGAGTGCCGACGAGCAGTACTTC
v_gene: TRBV5-6; abundance: many; d_gene: TRBD1; j_gene: TRBJ2-7; CDR3aa: CASSLVGRGYEQYF; CDR3nt: TGTGCCAGCAGCTTGGTCGGCAGGGGGTACGAGCAGTACTTC
v_gene: TRBV12-3/TRBV12-4; abundance: few; d_gene: -; j_gene: TRBJ1-5; CDR3aa: CASSAQPGSNQPQHF; CDR3nt: TGTGCCAGCAGTGCGCAGCCGGGGAGCAATCAGCCCCAGCATTTT
v_gene: TRBV18; abundance: -; d_gene: -; j_gene: TRBJ2-4; CDR3aa: CATTETAKNIRYF; CDR3nt: TGTGCCACGACAGAAACAGCCAAAAACATTCGGTACTTC
v_gene: TRBV20-1; abundance: -; d_gene: -; j_gene: TRBJ2-5; CDR3aa: CSASGDGGLDEQYF; CDR3nt: TGCAGTGCTAGCGGGGACGGGGGGCTGGATGAGCAGTACTTC
v_gene: TRBV7-9; abundance: -; d_gene: -; j_gene: TRBJ1-4; CDR3aa: CASSLIGTTNEKLFF; CDR3nt: TGTGCCAGCAGCTTAATTGGGACAACTAATGAAAAACTGTTTTTT
v_gene: TRBV6-1; abundance: many; d_gene: -; j_gene: TRBJ2-7; CDR3aa: CASTPGPSGSYEQYF; CDR3nt: TGTGCCAGCACTCCTGGGCCCTCCGGATCCTACGAGCAGTACTTC
v_gene: TRBV20-1; abundance: -; d_gene: -; j_gene: TRBJ2-7; CDR3aa: CSARDPDLTYEQYF; CDR3nt: TGCAGTGCCAGGGACCCCGATTTGACCTACGAGCAGTACTTC
v_gene: TRBV5-5; abundance: -; d_gene: -; j_gene: TRBJ1-1; CDR3aa: CASFLRDMNTEAFF; CDR3nt: TGTGCCAGCTTTTTAAGGGACATGAACACTGAAGCTTTCTTT
v_gene: TRBV2; abundance: many; d_gene: -; j_gene: TRBJ2-7; CDR3aa: CASSDPGAYEQYF; CDR3nt: TGTGCCAGCAGTGACCCCGGGGCCTACGAGCAGTACTTC
v_gene: TRBV28; abundance: once; d_gene: TRBD1; j_gene: TRBJ1-1; CDR3aa: CASWDVTGANTEAFF; CDR3nt: TGTGCCAGCTGGGATGTAACAGGGGCCAACACTGAAGCTTTCTTT
v_gene: TRBV24-1; abundance: many; d_gene: -; j_gene: TRBJ2-3; CDR3aa: CATSDIRADTQYF; CDR3nt: TGTGCCACCAGTGATATCAGGGCAGATACGCAGTATTTT
v_gene: TRBV6-2/TRBV6-3; abundance: many; d_gene: TRBD2; j_gene: TRBJ2-7; CDR3aa: CASGSPTSRYEQYF; CDR3nt: TGTGCCAGCGGATCCCCGACTAGCCGATACGAGCAGTACTTC